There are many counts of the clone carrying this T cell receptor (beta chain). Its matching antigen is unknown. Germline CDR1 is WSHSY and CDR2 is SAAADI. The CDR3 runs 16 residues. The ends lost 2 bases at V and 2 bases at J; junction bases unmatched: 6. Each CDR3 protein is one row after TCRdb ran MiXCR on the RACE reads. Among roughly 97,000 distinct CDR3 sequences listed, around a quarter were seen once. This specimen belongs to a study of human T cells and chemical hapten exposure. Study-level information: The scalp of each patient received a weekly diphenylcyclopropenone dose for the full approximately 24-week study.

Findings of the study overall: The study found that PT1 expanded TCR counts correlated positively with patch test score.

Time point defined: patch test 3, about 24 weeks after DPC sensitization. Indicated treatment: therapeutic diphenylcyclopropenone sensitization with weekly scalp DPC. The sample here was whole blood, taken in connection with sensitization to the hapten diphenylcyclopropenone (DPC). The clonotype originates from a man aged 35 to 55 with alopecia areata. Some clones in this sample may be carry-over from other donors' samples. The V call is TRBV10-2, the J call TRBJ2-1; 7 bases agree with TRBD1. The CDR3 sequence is CASSESLTGTYNEQFF. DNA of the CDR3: TGCGCCAGCAGTGAGAGTCTGACAGGGACCTACAATGAGCAGTTCTTC.